This T cell receptor beta chain came from a study of post-analysis software for immune sequencing data. The study, taken as a whole, reports: The study found significantly lower normalized Chao1 diversity in multiple sclerosis patients than in controls. Compared with controls, patients had more of about 5 TRBV segments, including TRBV5-6, TRBV5-1 and TRBV20-1.

Included in the TCR beta cDNA libraries were unique molecular identifiers. From the PCR reads, TCRdb called clonotypes with MiXCR, one entry per CDR3 protein. The sample contains about 680,000 distinct CDR3 sequences, 55% to 60% of which appear only once. Comment on this clonotype: Its matching antigen is unknown.

The CDR3 contains 14 residues. V gave up 7 bases and J gave up 3 bases, with 17 bases separating them. In germline, CDR1 is DFQATT, CDR2 SNEGSKA (reference sequence). This receptor was identified in a girl aged 2 to 10 with multiple sclerosis. This chain links TRBV20-1 with TRBJ2-3, with D possibly being TRBD2 (6 bases). The sequenced sample was blood. DNA for the CDR3: TGCAGTGGCTCAGATTTCCTAGCGACAGATACGCAGTATTTT. Amino acids: CSGSDFLATDTQYF.